A single sample gave rise to the 15 T cell receptor beta chains below, sequenced in a study of control samples from healthy donors and cancer patients. Here immunoSEQ multiplex PCR was the method, and the copy in TCRdb shows in-frame clones only, minus some. The table lists around 150,000 clones, approximately 94% of them singletons. Sequenced input: blood. These receptors all come from a woman in her 40s in good health.

The chain joins TRBV4-3 to TRBJ2-7; the D gene is possibly TRBD1 (5 bases). This CDR3 region has 15 residues. Trimming shortened V by 0 bases and J by 2 bases, and 11 bases separated the two germline ends. Looked up from germline, CDR1 is LGHNA and CDR2 is YSLEER. The chain's CDR3 is CASSQDLGAAYEQYF. CDR3 DNA sequence: TGCGCCAGCAGCCAAGATTTAGGGGCAGCCTACGAGCAGTACTTC.

This rearrangement joins TRBV5-1 to TRBJ1-6, with D tentatively TRBD1 (6 bases). V was trimmed by 4 bases and J by 0 bases, leaving 11 bases between them. Germline V gene data show CDR1 as SGHRS and CDR2 as YFSETQ. There are 16 residues in the CDR3. CDR3 protein: CASSVQGSSYNSPLHF. The CDR3 region has the DNA TGCGCCAGCAGCGTACAGGGTAGCTCCTATAATTCACCCCTCCACTTT.

This chain links TRBV4-1 with TRBJ1-2; D uncertain. The CDR3 length is 14 residues. V was trimmed by 2 bases and J by 4 bases, leaving 11 bases between them. Germline V CDR1 and CDR2: MGHRA, YSYEKL. The DNA of the CDR3 is TGCGCCAGCAGCCAATCGGCAGGAACCTATGGCTACACCTTC. It codes for CASSQSAGTYGYTF.

This rearrangement joins TRBV9 to TRBJ1-1, with D tentatively TRBD1 (5 bases). The CDR3 covers 14 residues. The ends were cut back, 0 bases at V and 6 bases at J, with 12 bases in the middle. In germline, CDR1 is SGDLS, CDR2 YYNGEE. CDR3 DNA: TGTGCCAGCAGCGTAGCTGGGGCGGCGGCTGAAGCTTTCTTT. It is translated as CASSVAGAAAEAFF.

The chain links TRBV4-3 to TRBJ1-2; unclear D gene. Germline lookup yields CDR1 LGHNA and CDR2 YSLEER. The CDR3 spans 15 residues. V was clipped by 0 bases and J by 8 bases, with 16 bases between them. The CDR3 nucleotides are TGCGCCAGCAGCCAAGATCATAGGGTGTCAGGCGGCTACACCTTC. Amino acids: CASSQDHRVSGGYTF.

The chain carries TRBV3-1 (or the pseudogene TRBV3-2) and TRBJ1-5; D is unclear. V was clipped by 4 bases and J by 3 bases, with 10 bases between them. The CDR3 is 14 amino acids. Looked up from germline, CDR1 is LGHDT and CDR2 is YNNKEL (reference sequence). CDR3: CASSPNNLNQPQHF. The CDR3, as DNA: TGTGCCAGCAGCCCTAACAACCTCAATCAGCCCCAGCATTTT.

The V gene is TRBV6-5, the J gene TRBJ1-1; tentative D call: TRBD1 (6 bases). The CDR3 has 15 residues. Deletions cut 8 bases from V and 0 bases from J, with 16 bases between. CDR1 is MNHEY and CDR2 is SVGAGI in the germline V gene. The CDR3 region is CASLSDRDMNTEAFF. CDR3 coding DNA: TGTGCCAGCCTATCGGATAGGGACATGAACACTGAAGCTTTCTTT.

The V gene is TRBV9, the J gene TRBJ1-4; 10 bases line up with TRBD1. The CDR3 has 18 residues. V lost 0 bases to trimming and J lost 2 bases; unmatched junction nucleotides: 7. The germline gives CDR1 SGDLS, CDR2 YYNGEE. The chain's CDR3 is CASSVDNGGQGTNEKLFF. The CDR3 DNA sequence: TGTGCCAGCAGCGTAGACAATGGGGGACAGGGGACTAATGAAAAACTGTTTTTT.

This clone occurred once. The gene calls are TRBV7-9 and TRBJ1-1; D is uncertain. V lost 2 bases and J 2 bases, leaving 12 bases between the germline ends. The germline V gene encodes CDR1 SEHNR and CDR2 FQNEAQ (reference sequence). There are 15 residues in the CDR3. The CDR3 sequence is CASSLSVRINTEAFF. In DNA, the CDR3 is TGTGCCAGCAGCTTAAGCGTCAGAATTAACACTGAAGCTTTCTTT.

J is TRBJ1-6 and V is TRBV19; perhaps TRBD1 as D (5 bases). The CDR3 runs to 15 residues. Trimming cost V 5 bases and J 0 bases, with 8 bases left between them. In germline, CDR1 is LNHDA, CDR2 SQIVND (reference sequence). The CDR3 nucleotides read TGTGCCAGTAGTGCAGACAGCTCCTATAATTCACCCCTCCACTTT. This encodes CASSADSSYNSPLHF.

The chain is built from TRBV11-3 and TRBJ2-5; 8 nucleotides agree with TRBD1. This CDR3 is built from 15 residues. The junction had 7 bases not matched to a gene; V was cut back by 3 bases and J by 4 bases. Germline V gene sequence: CDR1 SGHNT, CDR2 YENEEA. This CDR3 is CASSLAGGYGETQYF. DNA for the CDR3: TGTGCCAGCAGCTTGGCAGGGGGCTATGGAGAGACCCAGTACTTC.

This chain joins TRBV27 and TRBJ2-2; D tentatively fits TRBD1 or TRBD2 (5 bases each). The V end was cut by 2 bases, the J end by 4 bases, with 8 bases between. The length of the CDR3 is 14 residues. Germline values: CDR1 MNHEY, CDR2 SMNVEV (reference sequence). The CDR3 here is CASSLGTGTGELFF. For the CDR3, the DNA is TGTGCCAGCAGTTTAGGGACGGGCACCGGGGAGCTGTTTTTT.

The chain is built from TRBV9 and TRBJ1-5; no definite D call. V lost 4 bases, J lost 9 bases, and 5 bases lay in between. The CDR3 length is 10 residues. Germline-derived CDR1 and CDR2 are SGDLS and YYNGEE. Here the CDR3 DNA reads TGTGCCAGCAGCCCAGCGCCCCAGCATTTT. It yields the protein CASSPAPQHF. Drawing the rest from reference TRBV9 and TRBJ1-5, the complete variable domain is DSGVTQTPKHLITATGQRVTLRCSPRSGDLSVYWYQQSLDQGLQFLIQYYNGEERAKGNILERFSAQQFPDLHSELNLSSLELGDSALYFCASSPAPQHFGDGTRLSIL.

The chain recombines TRBV7-2 with TRBJ2-3; D uncertain. Germline V gives CDR1 SGHTA, CDR2 FQGNSA. With 1 base removed from V and 4 bases from J, the gap between germline ends came to 6 bases. The CDR3 spans 13 residues. As DNA, the CDR3 is TGTGCCAGCAGCTTAGTACGCGCAGATACGCAGTATTTT. This codes for CASSLVRADTQYF.

The chain uses TRBV7-2 and TRBJ2-1; 10 nucleotides line up with TRBD2. This CDR3 spans 13 amino acids. From germline, CDR1 is SGHTA and CDR2 FQGNSA. V was clipped by 6 bases and J by 8 bases; unmatched bases: 4. The CDR3: CASRLAGKDEQFF. The CDR3 bases are TGTGCCAGCAGACTAGCGGGAAAGGATGAGCAGTTCTTC.